This TCR beta chain was obtained from a study of response to subunit inactivated influenza vaccine (dated by TCRdb to the late 2010s). General notes on the study: Deep quantitative profiling of the T cell receptor repertoire was used in the study to follow responses to a trivalent subunit inactivated influenza vaccine. Broader findings and caveats from the paper: It was suggested by the authors that each seasonal influenza vaccination may recruit only a limited number of new T cells.

A word on this clonotype: The target of this receptor is not known. Nothing much larger sits one base from this clone, and base qualities are not available.

From cysteine to phenylalanine, the CDR3 is 12 amino acids long. The read is trimmed to its CDR3 DNA, 36 bases read in frame from base 1. V gives up 5 bases and J gives up 6 bases, and the segment between their germline ends measures 7 bases. Based on the germline V gene, the CDR1 and CDR2 sequences are MDHEN and SYDVKM. Library construction relied on RT-PCR. Data came from an Illumina HiSeq 2500. In TCRdb, the public reads were trimmed at Q25 with fastp and aligned with MiXCR, with productive beta chains retained. Each CDR3 protein appears once, grouped with its most common genes and DNA. In this sample the table shows some 500,000 distinct CDR3 sequences, 16% of which occur a single time. The ten largest account for roughly 3.1% of the sample.

The sequence links TRBV28 to TRBJ2-2, with no confidently assigned D gene. This TCR was sampled from a man aged 45-69 years who received an inactivated influenza vaccine. Donor details come from another sample of the same person, matched by shared clones. The input for sequencing was CD4+ T cells sorted from PBMCs, taken 23 to 25 months after vaccination. The nucleotide sequence is TGTGCCAGCAGTCCATACCCCGGGGAGCTGTTTTTT. Its amino acids are CASSPYPGELFF. Reference TRBV28 and TRBJ2-2 proteins supply the regions before and after the CDR3; the full variable domain is: DVKVTQSSRYLVKRTGEKVFLECVQDMDHENMFWYRQDPGLGLRLIYFSYDVKMKEKGDIPEGYSVSREKKERFSLILESASTNQTSMYLCASSPYPGELFFGEGSRLTVL.